These 23 T cell receptor beta chains were all obtained from the same sample, sequenced in a study of CD8+CD57+ T cells in acquired aplastic anemia. Genomic DNA templated the TCR beta VDJ and CDR3 profiling. MiXCR was run by TCRdb on the reads, yielding one entry per CDR3 protein. Among around 170,000 distinct CDR3 sequences listed, 55% to 70% were seen once. The specimen was sorted CD4+, CD8+, or CD8+CD57+ T cells (not recorded which) from PBMCs. These receptors were taken from a human donor in good health.

The V gene is TRBV10-2, the J gene TRBJ2-3; D may be TRBD1 or TRBD2 (5 bases each). Between the trimmed V and J ends, which lost 6 bases and 2 bases, there was a span of 15 bases. Germline lookup yields CDR1 WSHSY and CDR2 SAAADI. The CDR3 has 15 residues. DNA of the CDR3: TGCGCCAGCAGCGCCGGGACGGGCTACACAGATACGCAGTATTTT. It specifies CASSAGTGYTDTQYF.

This clonotype occurred a few times. This rearrangement joins TRBV7-9 to TRBJ2-5, with D perhaps matching TRBD2 (5 bases). Trimming stripped 5 bases from V and 1 base from J, with 11 bases between. Per the germline V gene, CDR1 is SEHNR and CDR2 is FQNEAQ (reference sequence). The CDR3 consists of 14 residues. The DNA of the CDR3 is TGTGCCAGCAGCCAGTTTGGGAGCCAAGAGACCCAGTACTTC. It specifies CASSQFGSQETQYF.

In its sample, this clonotype was seen a few times. This sequence may be a read error, since a much larger clone differs from it by one base. The genes are TRBV2 and TRBJ1-2; D remains unclear. Germline assignment: CDR1 SNHLY and CDR2 FYNNEI. Trimming left V 10 bases short and J 3 bases short, with 15 bases between. The CDR3 contains 13 residues. CDR3 bases: TGTGCCATTCGAGGACGGGCGGACTATGGCTACACCTTC. This codes for CAIRGRADYGYTF.

This rearrangement joins TRBV7-9 to TRBJ2-1; 7 bases are a match to TRBD2. CDR1 is SEHNR, CDR2 FQNEAQ, per germline (reference sequence). Trimming took 8 bases from V and 2 from J; bases not matched to a gene: 6. The CDR3 length is 14 residues. The CDR3 nucleotides are TGTGCCAGCGGTGAGGGAGGGCCCTACAATGAGCAGTTCTTC. As protein: CASGEGGPYNEQFF.

There are a few counts of this clonotype. This sequence joins TRBV15 and TRBJ2-5; 7 bases fit TRBD1. Germline CDR1 is LNHNV and CDR2 is YYDKDF (reference sequence). The trim removed 1 base at V and 5 bases at J, leaving 10 bases unmatched. CDR3 size: 16 residues. In DNA form, the CDR3 reads TGTGCCACCAGCAGAGGAGGGACAGTCGGCGGCGAGACCCAGTACTTC. This translates into CATSRGGTVGGETQYF.

The V and J genes are TRBV7-2 and TRBJ2-2; 8 nucleotides line up with TRBD1. The CDR3 spans 16 residues. V was pared by 5 bases and J by 0 bases, with 5 bases of the junction left unmatched. Germline loops: CDR1 SGHTA, CDR2 FQGNSA. The CDR3 bases are TGTGCCAGCAGCGAGAACAGGGGGGCGAACACCGGGGAGCTGTTTTTT. This codes for CASSENRGANTGELFF.

Comment on this clonotype: Compared with germline, one end of the junction differs, possibly owing to a read error. This sequence joins TRBV10-3 and TRBJ2-7; D ambiguous. The germline V gene encodes CDR1 ENHRY and CDR2 SYGVKD. The length of the CDR3 is 15 residues. The CDR3 coding sequence is TGTGCCAGCAGTTACTCGTTTGTCAGACCCTACGAGCAGTACTTC. This encodes CASSYSFVRPYEQYF.

This chain joins TRBV7-8 and TRBJ2-7; 7 bases are a match to TRBD2. The CDR3 is 15 residues long. Looked up from germline, CDR1 is SGHVS and CDR2 is FQNEAQ. Germline trimming cut 5 bases from V and 4 bases from J; bases unmatched to any gene: 11. The CDR3 region has the DNA TGTGCCAGCAGCCCGCCATTTTCTAGCGGATACGAGCAGTACTTC. This encodes CASSPPFSSGYEQYF.

This clonotype was found once. The V call is TRBV15, the J call TRBJ2-7, with D possibly matching TRBD1 (7 bases). Trimming took off 0 bases at V and 5 bases at J, with 14 bases between the two ends. The CDR3 spans 15 residues. Germline V CDR1 and CDR2: LNHNV, YYDKDF (reference sequence). In nucleotides, the CDR3 is TGTGCCACCAGCAGAGATGGAGGGGGCCAGCACGAGCAGTACTTC. Encoded protein: CATSRDGGGQHEQYF.

This chain links TRBV20-1 with TRBJ2-3, with TRBD1 identical over 9 bases. V was pared by 1 base and J by 0 bases, with 2 bases of the junction left unmatched. CDR3 length: 15 residues. The germline CDR1 and CDR2 sequences are DFQATT and SNEGSKA (reference sequence). The CDR3 here is CSARGTGASTDTQYF. The CDR3 coding sequence is TGCAGTGCTAGAGGGACAGGGGCTAGCACAGATACGCAGTATTTT.

The gene calls are TRBV10-2 and TRBJ2-7; no definite D call. V was pared by 5 bases and J by 2 bases, with 13 bases between. Germline lookup yields CDR1 WSHSY and CDR2 SAAADI. This CDR3 spans 14 amino acids. CDR3 DNA sequence: TGCGCCAGCAGTCCCCTGACCTACACCTACGAGCAGTACTTC. Its protein is CASSPLTYTYEQYF.

The chain links TRBV24-1 to TRBJ2-7; D possibly corresponds to TRBD1 (5 bases). Looked up from germline, CDR1 is KGHDR and CDR2 is SFDVKD. The CDR3 loop spans 13 amino acids. Between the trimmed V and J ends, which lost 5 bases and 5 bases, there was a span of 12 bases. The CDR3 region has the DNA TGTGCCACCAGTGGGGGCTCACGGGACGAGCAGTACTTC. It codes for CATSGGSRDEQYF.

Notes on this clonotype: Sequence at one end of the junction differs from germline and may be a read error. This chain links TRBV9 with TRBJ1-3; D gene ambiguous. In germline, CDR1 is SGDLS, CDR2 YYNGEE. This CDR3 region has 13 residues. The CDR3 sequence: CAGSRIEERTIYF. CDR3 coding DNA: TGTGCCGGCAGCCGTATCGAGGAGCGCACCATATATTTT.

This sequence joins TRBV2 and TRBJ1-6; 9 bases align to TRBD1. V lost 7 bases, J lost 7 bases, and 8 bases stayed unmatched. The CDR3 sequence is 15 residues long. From germline, CDR1 is SNHLY and CDR2 FYNNEI. This CDR3 is CASIPRTGANSPLHF. The CDR3, as DNA: TGTGCCAGCATTCCCCGGACAGGGGCCAATTCACCCCTCCACTTT.

The chain joins TRBV9 to TRBJ1-6; perhaps TRBD1 as D (5 bases). The V gene lost 0 bases and the J gene lost 6 bases, with 10 bases spanning the gap. CDR1 SGDLS and CDR2 YYNGEE come from the germline V gene. This CDR3 is 15 amino acids long. Here the CDR3 reads CASSVARDPNSPLHF. In DNA form, the CDR3 reads TGTGCCAGCAGCGTAGCCAGGGACCCTAATTCACCCCTCCACTTT.

The V call is TRBV10-2, the J call TRBJ1-2; 8 nucleotides line up with TRBD1. The CDR3 contains 13 residues. Germline V gene sequence: CDR1 WSHSY, CDR2 SAAADI. V shed 7 bases, J shed 4 bases, and the junction held 5 bases outside the gene matches. The CDR3 sequence is CASIGQGGYGYTF. The CDR3 DNA is TGCGCCAGCATAGGACAGGGAGGCTATGGCTACACCTTC.

This clonotype was counted once. This chain connects TRBV5-6 to TRBJ2-3, with 9 bases that match TRBD1. The germline CDR1 and CDR2 sequences are SGHDT and YYEEEE. V lost 0 bases to trimming and J lost 8 bases; unmatched junction nucleotides: 4. The CDR3 loop spans 14 amino acids. The CDR3 spells CASSLGQGVTTQYF. The CDR3 DNA follows: TGTGCCAGCAGCTTGGGACAGGGGGTGACTACGCAGTATTTT.

In its sample, this clonotype was seen many times. V usage is TRBV2 and J usage is TRBJ2-7; 8 bases are a match to TRBD1. The CDR3 runs 14 residues. V lost 2 bases to trimming and J lost 6 bases; unmatched junction nucleotides: 6. CDR1 and CDR2 (germline): SNHLY, FYNNEI. As DNA, the CDR3 is TGTGCCAGCAGTGAATGGACAGGGAGACCCGAGCAGTACTTC. Protein: CASSEWTGRPEQYF.

This chain joins TRBV5-1 and TRBJ2-5; D not certain. CDR3 length equals 13 residues. V was trimmed by 1 base and J by 3 bases, leaving 7 bases between them. Germline assignment: CDR1 SGHRS and CDR2 YFSETQ. The CDR3 region is CASSLQPEETQYF. Written as DNA, the CDR3 is TGCGCCAGCAGCTTGCAGCCTGAAGAGACCCAGTACTTC.

The genes are TRBV19 and TRBJ1-3, with no clear D. The V and J ends lost 1 base and 0 bases respectively, with 10 bases between them. The CDR3 totals 16 residues. The germline V gene has CDR1 LNHDA and CDR2 SQIVND (reference sequence). The CDR3 sequence is CASSIAALSSGNTIYF. In DNA form, the CDR3 reads TGTGCCAGTAGTATAGCGGCCTTGAGCTCTGGAAACACCATATATTTT.

Points on this clonotype: At one boundary the junction diverges from the germline segment, which might be a read error. This chain connects TRBV19 to TRBJ2-3, with D maybe TRBD2 (6 bases). This CDR3 region has 15 residues. Germline values: CDR1 LNHDA, CDR2 SQIVND (reference sequence). The CDR3 bases are TGTGCCAGTAGTGTAGATGGGGAGGACACAGATACGCAGTATTTT. Residues: CASSVDGEDTDTQYF.

The V and J genes are TRBV7-9 and TRBJ1-1; no firm D call. V shed 4 bases and J shed 5 bases, with 14 bases lying between them. This CDR3 contains 14 residues. Germline V gene data show CDR1 as SEHNR and CDR2 as FQNEAQ (reference sequence). The DNA of the CDR3 is TGTGCCAGCAGCTCCCAGGCTGGGTTAACTGAAGCTTTCTTT. This codes for CASSSQAGLTEAFF.

The V call is TRBV19, the J call TRBJ2-7, with 9 bases identical to TRBD1. V was pared by 4 bases and J by 1 base, with 5 bases of the junction left unmatched. Per germline, CDR1 LNHDA and CDR2 SQIVND (reference sequence). The CDR3 covers 15 residues. CDR3 amino acids: CASSTSGTGSYEQYF. The DNA for the CDR3 is TGTGCCAGTAGTACCTCAGGGACAGGGTCCTACGAGCAGTACTTC.